Listed here are 27 T cell receptor beta chains from one sample, sequenced in a study of blood T cell repertoires in COVID-19. Assay: immunoSEQ multiplex PCR; the TCRdb copy retains only in-frame clones and omits some. Among more than 300,000 clones, more than 70% were seen once, and the ten largest hold roughly 6.6%. Sequencing input: peripheral blood. These TCRs come from a woman aged 70-85 years with COVID-19, enrolled during active disease.

As concerns this clone: Additional DNA sequences in this sample encode the identical CDR3. V is TRBV6-5 and J is TRBJ1-1; 7 bases line up with TRBD1. The CDR3 consists of 13 residues. V lost 5 bases, J lost 2 bases, and 2 bases stayed unmatched. Per germline, CDR1 MNHEY and CDR2 SVGAGI. The CDR3, as DNA: TGTGCCAGCAGTAGGACAGGAAACACTGAAGCTTTCTTT. This sequence encodes CASSRTGNTEAFF.

The chain uses TRBV24-1 and TRBJ1-5, with D possibly matching TRBD1 (5 bases). Germline V lookup: CDR1 KGHDR, CDR2 SFDVKD. With 9 bases removed from V and 7 bases from J, the gap between germline ends came to 18 bases. The CDR3 covers 14 residues. The CDR3 sequence is CATSPSGFGQPQHF. The DNA of the CDR3 is TGTGCCACCTCCCCGTCAGGGTTTGGGCAGCCCCAGCATTTT.

The chain couples TRBV19 to TRBJ1-1; TRBD1 matches at 9 bases. The trim removed 3 bases at V and 1 base at J, leaving 6 bases unmatched. Germline V gene lookup returns CDR1 LNHDA and CDR2 SQIVND (reference sequence). The CDR3 has 16 amino acids. DNA of the CDR3: TGTGCCAGTAGTATTACAGGGGGCGGAAGGAACACTGAAGCTTTCTTT. The encoded protein is CASSITGGGRNTEAFF.

This clone was detected only once. The chain employs TRBV19 and TRBJ1-2, with D perhaps TRBD1 (6 bases). Germline values: CDR1 LNHDA, CDR2 SQIVND (reference sequence). V was clipped by 6 bases and J by 3 bases, with 14 bases between them. The CDR3 runs 14 residues. CDR3 nucleotides: TGTGCCAGTAGGTCGGACAGAACCTACTATGGCTACACCTTC. It codes for CASRSDRTYYGYTF.

The chain carries TRBV11-2 and TRBJ2-1; perhaps TRBD2 as D (5 bases). Germline lookup yields CDR1 SGHAT and CDR2 FQNNGV. V was cut by 1 base and J by 6 bases, with 13 bases left in between. CDR3 size: 15 residues. The CDR3 is CASSLALRGPNEQFF. The CDR3 DNA reads as TGTGCCAGCAGCTTAGCACTCCGAGGGCCCAATGAGCAGTTCTTC.

V gene TRBV9 combines with J gene TRBJ1-2, with 10 positions matching TRBD1. The CDR3 length is 16 residues. V was pared by 3 bases and J by 6 bases, with 11 bases of the junction left unmatched. The germline V gene has CDR1 SGDLS and CDR2 YYNGEE. The CDR3 here is CASSAGLTGGKDGYTF. CDR3 nucleotide sequence: TGTGCCAGCAGCGCCGGCCTGACAGGGGGCAAGGATGGCTACACCTTC.

V usage is TRBV5-6 and J usage is TRBJ1-4; maybe TRBD1 (5 bases). Per the germline V gene, CDR1 is SGHDT and CDR2 is YYEEEE. The CDR3 extends over 15 amino acids. V lost 3 bases and J 8 bases, leaving 17 bases between the germline ends. The CDR3 region has the DNA TGTGCCAGCAGCTGGGAGCAGGGAGGACGCGAAAAACTGTTTTTT. Translated, it gives CASSWEQGGREKLFF.

Only one count was recorded for this clone. The rearrangement uses TRBV4-2 and TRBJ1-2; 7 bases agree with TRBD1. V shed 1 base and J 0 bases; nucleotides not matched to a gene: 8. The CDR3 loop spans 17 amino acids. The germline gives CDR1 LGHNA, CDR2 YNFKEQ. CDR3 DNA sequence: TGTGCCAGCAGCCAAGCGGACAGGTTCGCAACTAACTATGGCTACACCTTC. It codes for CASSQADRFATNYGYTF.

The chain employs TRBV7-6 and TRBJ1-2, with D possibly matching TRBD1 (5 bases). Germline V gene data show CDR1 as SGHVS and CDR2 as FNYEAQ. The germline V and J ends were trimmed by 5 bases and 11 bases, with 18 bases remaining between them. The CDR3 runs to 13 residues. DNA for the CDR3: TGTGCCAGCAGCCCGACTGGGACGGGACTTTACACCTTC. Its protein product is CASSPTGTGLYTF. The full variable domain, completed using reference TRBV7-6 and TRBJ1-2, is GAGVSQSPRYKVTKRGQDVALRCDPISGHVSLYWYRQALGQGPEFLTYFNYEAQQDKSGLPNDRFSAERPEGSISTLTIQRTEQRDSAMYRCASSPTGTGLYTFGSGTRLTVV.

The genes are TRBV11-2 and TRBJ2-7; 8 bases match TRBD1. CDR1 and CDR2 from the germline V gene are SGHAT and FQNNGV. This CDR3 has 17 amino acids. V lost 5 bases, J lost 0 bases, and 12 bases stayed unmatched. CDR3 coding DNA: TGTGCCAGCAGCCCCAGGGGGGCAGGGGGCACCTCCTACGAGCAGTACTTC. This codes for CASSPRGAGGTSYEQYF.

The chain is built from TRBV19 and TRBJ1-1; D remains ambiguous. Germline CDR1 and CDR2: LNHDA and SQIVND (reference sequence). CDR3 length equals 13 residues. V was shortened by 3 bases and J by 0 bases, with 5 bases between the two germline ends. CDR3 in amino acids: CASSIVMNTEAFF. The CDR3 nucleotides read TGTGCCAGTAGTATTGTAATGAACACTGAAGCTTTCTTT.

This clone was counted once. This chain uses TRBV28 with TRBJ1-2; tentative D call: TRBD1 (6 bases). The CDR3 is 14 amino acids. Trimming cost V 4 bases and J 3 bases, with 12 bases left between them. The germline V gene encodes CDR1 MDHEN and CDR2 SYDVKM. In nucleotides, the CDR3 is TGTGCCAGCAGTTATGGGGGCCTAGACTATGGCTACACCTTC. It is translated as CASSYGGLDYGYTF.

This chain links TRBV2 with TRBJ1-6; unclear D gene. Germline V lookup: CDR1 SNHLY, CDR2 FYNNEI. The CDR3 spans 14 residues. V was shortened by 4 bases and J by 5 bases, with 9 bases between the two germline ends. Written as DNA, the CDR3 is TGTGCCAGCAGTGGAGGGCAGGATAATTCACCCCTCCACTTT. Its translation is CASSGGQDNSPLHF.

This chain uses TRBV28 with TRBJ2-1; 8 bases are shared with TRBD1. This CDR3 has 14 residues. V was pared by 8 bases and J by 8 bases, with 11 bases of the junction left unmatched. From germline, CDR1 is MDHEN and CDR2 SYDVKM. The chain's CDR3 is CASGTGGQGDEQFF. Written as DNA, the CDR3 is TGTGCCAGCGGGACAGGCGGACAGGGCGATGAGCAGTTCTTC.

The J gene is TRBJ1-1, the V gene TRBV27; D is unclear. Germline loops: CDR1 MNHEY, CDR2 SMNVEV (reference sequence). CDR3 length equals 13 residues. Trimming took off 3 bases at V and 3 bases at J, with 8 bases between the two ends. The CDR3 DNA reads as TGTGCCAGCAGTTTGTCAAGAGACACTGAAGCTTTCTTT. It specifies CASSLSRDTEAFF.

The V and J genes are TRBV15 and TRBJ2-7; D gene ambiguous. V was shortened by 3 bases and J by 0 bases, with 9 bases between the two germline ends. Germline V gene sequence: CDR1 LNHNV, CDR2 YYDKDF (reference sequence). CDR3 length equals 14 residues. This CDR3 reads CATSSRRVSYEQYF. The CDR3 nucleotides read TGTGCCACCAGCAGTCGACGGGTCTCCTACGAGCAGTACTTC.

The chain joins TRBV19 to TRBJ1-5; D ambiguous. V lost 1 base and J 6 bases, leaving 7 bases between the germline ends. CDR3 length: 13 amino acids. Germline CDR1 is LNHDA and CDR2 is SQIVND (reference sequence). The CDR3 nucleotides read TGTGCCAGTAGTATAGGCCGGGGTCAGCCCCAGCATTTT. Its protein product is CASSIGRGQPQHF.

This chain joins TRBV27 and TRBJ1-2, with 9 bases lining up with TRBD1. Germline trimming cut 0 bases from V and 4 bases from J; bases unmatched to any gene: 6. From germline, CDR1 is MNHEY and CDR2 SMNVEV (reference sequence). This CDR3 is built from 16 residues. The CDR3 protein is CASSLSGTGRAYGYTF. CDR3 bases: TGTGCCAGCAGTTTATCGGGGACAGGGAGGGCCTATGGCTACACCTTC.

The rearrangement joins TRBV18 to TRBJ1-2; the match to TRBD1 covers 7 bases. This CDR3 region has 14 residues. The V gene's germline CDR1 is KGHSH and CDR2 LQKENI. Trimming at V came to 3 bases and at J to 2 bases, leaving 3 bases not matched to a gene. The CDR3 here is CASSPTGTNYGYTF. As DNA, the CDR3 is TGTGCCAGCTCACCGACAGGGACCAACTATGGCTACACCTTC.

Regarding this clone: This sample also contains other DNA sequences that code for the same CDR3. The chain links TRBV6-5 to TRBJ1-2; D is possibly TRBD1 (5 bases). Trimming removed 6 bases at V and 2 bases at J, with 10 bases between. The CDR3 loop spans 13 amino acids. Germline CDR1 and CDR2: MNHEY and SVGAGI. CDR3 amino acids: CASRTGGNYGYTF. The CDR3 nucleotides read TGTGCCAGCAGAACGGGGGGAAACTATGGCTACACCTTC.

This clone was counted a few times. CDR3 coding DNA: TGTGCCAGCAGTGATCCGAACAGGGGAAGATACACCTTC. This translates into CASSDPNRGRYTF. The chain couples TRBV25-1 to TRBJ1-2, with 7 bases fitting TRBD1. From germline, CDR1 is MGHDK and CDR2 SYGVNS. V was pared by 3 bases and J by 11 bases, with 9 bases of the junction left unmatched. The CDR3 is 13 residues long.

The rearrangement uses TRBV24-1 and TRBJ2-3; 9 bases align to TRBD1. Germline values: CDR1 KGHDR, CDR2 SFDVKD. This CDR3 comprises 15 residues. V lost 3 bases, J lost 4 bases, and 4 bases stayed unmatched. CDR3 in amino acids: CATSDPQGAADTQYF. In DNA, the CDR3 is TGTGCCACCAGTGATCCACAGGGGGCGGCAGATACGCAGTATTTT.

For the CDR3, the DNA is TGTGCCAGCAGCCCCTCAGGGGCTGGGGGCTACACCTTC. Translated, it gives CASSPSGAGGYTF. The V call is TRBV14, the J call TRBJ1-2; tentatively, D is TRBD1 (6 bases). V lost 4 bases and J 8 bases, leaving 14 bases between the germline ends. The germline CDR1 and CDR2 sequences are SGHDN and FVKESK. The CDR3 runs to 13 residues.

The chain's CDR3 is CSVSRGEGREQYF. CDR3 bases: TGCAGCGTCTCCCGGGGGGAAGGCCGCGAGCAGTACTTC. The chain uses TRBV29-1 and TRBJ2-7; 7 positions match TRBD2. The J segment lost 6 bases and the V segment lost 6 bases, leaving 11 bases of the junction unmatched. The CDR3 is made up of 13 amino acids. Germline V gene lookup returns CDR1 SQVTM and CDR2 ANQGSEA.

This clone has only a few counts. V gene TRBV7-2 combines with J gene TRBJ1-3, with TRBD1 identical over 7 bases. With 2 bases clipped from V and 5 bases from J, the junction kept 6 bases outside the gene matches. The CDR3 runs to 15 residues. The germline CDR1 and CDR2 sequences are SGHTA and FQGNSA. The CDR3 reads CASSLTGQVRNTIYF. The CDR3 DNA sequence: TGTGCCAGCAGCTTAACCGGACAGGTTCGAAACACCATATATTTT. The full variable domain, with the rest looked up from reference TRBV7-2 and TRBJ1-3, is GAGVSQSPSNKVTEKGKDVELRCDPISGHTALYWYRQSLGQGLEFLIYFQGNSAPDKSGLPSDRFSAERTGGSVSTLTIQRTQQEDSAVYLCASSLTGQVRNTIYFGEGSWLTVV.

This rearrangement joins TRBV5-8 to TRBJ1-4, with D possibly matching TRBD1 (6 bases). V dropped 0 bases and J dropped 8 bases, with 8 bases sitting between them. Germline-derived CDR1 and CDR2 are SGHTS and YDEGEE. The CDR3 totals 13 residues. The CDR3 DNA is TGTGCCAGCAGCTTGGCGCAGGGGGAAAAACTGTTTTTT. Amino acid sequence: CASSLAQGEKLFF.

This chain joins TRBV5-1 and TRBJ1-3; D perhaps matches TRBD1 (6 bases). The ends were cut back, 1 base at V and 6 bases at J, with 17 bases in the middle. The CDR3 contains 16 residues. Germline loops: CDR1 SGHRS, CDR2 YFSETQ. The CDR3 coding sequence is TGCGCCAGCAGCTTGCTGGGTCCAGGGGAAGAAAACACCATATATTTT. Its translation: CASSLLGPGEENTIYF.